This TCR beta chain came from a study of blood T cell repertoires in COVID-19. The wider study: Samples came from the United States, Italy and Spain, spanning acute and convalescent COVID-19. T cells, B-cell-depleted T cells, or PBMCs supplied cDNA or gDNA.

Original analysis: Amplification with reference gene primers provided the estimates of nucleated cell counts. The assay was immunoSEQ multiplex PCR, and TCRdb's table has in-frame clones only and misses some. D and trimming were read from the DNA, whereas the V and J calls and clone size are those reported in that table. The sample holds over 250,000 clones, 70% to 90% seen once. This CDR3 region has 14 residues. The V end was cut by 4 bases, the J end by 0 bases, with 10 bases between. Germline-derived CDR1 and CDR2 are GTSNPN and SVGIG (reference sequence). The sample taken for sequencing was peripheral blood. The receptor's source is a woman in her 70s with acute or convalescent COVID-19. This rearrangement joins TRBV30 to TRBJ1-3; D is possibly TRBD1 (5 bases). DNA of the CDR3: TGTGCCTGGACTACGACAGCCTCTGGAAACACCATATATTTT. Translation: CAWTTTASGNTIYF. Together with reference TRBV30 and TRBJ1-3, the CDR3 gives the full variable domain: SQTIHQWPATLVQPVGSPLSLECTVEGTSNPNLYWYRQAAGRGLQLLFYSVGIGQISSEVPQNLSASRPQDRQFILSSKKLLLSDSGFYLCAWTTTASGNTIYFGEGSWLTVV.